This T cell receptor (beta chain) originates from a study of control samples from healthy donors and cancer patients. This clone was counted only a few times. This table comes from immunoSEQ multiplex PCR, and its TCRdb copy is limited to in-frame clones, with some not included. This table has more than 150,000 clones, 90% to 95% appearing once. Input material: blood. This clonotype originated in a man younger than 30 in good health.

The CDR3 is CASSFSGANVLTF. The CDR3 DNA reads TGTGCCAGCAGTTTCTCCGGGGCCAACGTCCTGACTTTC. The V gene is TRBV12-3 or TRBV12-4, the J gene TRBJ2-6; no definite D call. The length of the CDR3 is 13 residues. V gave up 3 bases and J gave up 4 bases, with 4 bases separating them.